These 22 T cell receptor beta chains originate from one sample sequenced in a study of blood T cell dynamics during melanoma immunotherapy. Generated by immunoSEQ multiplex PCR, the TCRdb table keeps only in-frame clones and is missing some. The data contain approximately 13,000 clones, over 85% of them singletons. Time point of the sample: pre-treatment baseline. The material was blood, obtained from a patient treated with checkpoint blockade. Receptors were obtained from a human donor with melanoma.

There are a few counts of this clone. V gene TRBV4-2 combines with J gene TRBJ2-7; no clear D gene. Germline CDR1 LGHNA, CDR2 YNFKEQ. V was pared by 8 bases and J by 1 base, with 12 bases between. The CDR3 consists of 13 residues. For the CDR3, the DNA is TGTGCCAGCTCCGGCTCCTCATCCTACGAGCAGTACTTC. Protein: CASSGSSSYEQYF.

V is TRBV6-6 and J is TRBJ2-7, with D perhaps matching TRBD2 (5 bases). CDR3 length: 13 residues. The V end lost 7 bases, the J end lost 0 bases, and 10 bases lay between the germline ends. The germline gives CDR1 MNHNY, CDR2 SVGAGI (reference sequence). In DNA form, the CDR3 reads TGTGCCAGCAAGGCGGGTAACTCCTACGAGCAGTACTTC. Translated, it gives CASKAGNSYEQYF.

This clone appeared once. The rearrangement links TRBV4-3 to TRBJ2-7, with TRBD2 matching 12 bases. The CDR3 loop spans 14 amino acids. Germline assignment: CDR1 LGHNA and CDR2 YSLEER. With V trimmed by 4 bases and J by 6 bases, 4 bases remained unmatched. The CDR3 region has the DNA TGCGCCAGCAGCCCTGGACTAGCGGGACTCGAGCAGTACTTC. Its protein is CASSPGLAGLEQYF.

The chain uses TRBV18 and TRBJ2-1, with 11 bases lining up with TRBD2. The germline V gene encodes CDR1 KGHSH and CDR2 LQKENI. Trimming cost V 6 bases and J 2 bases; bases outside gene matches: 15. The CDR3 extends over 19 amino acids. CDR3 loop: CASSFWTSGLNEPYNEQFF. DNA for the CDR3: TGTGCCAGCTCGTTCTGGACTAGCGGGCTAAATGAACCCTACAATGAGCAGTTCTTC.

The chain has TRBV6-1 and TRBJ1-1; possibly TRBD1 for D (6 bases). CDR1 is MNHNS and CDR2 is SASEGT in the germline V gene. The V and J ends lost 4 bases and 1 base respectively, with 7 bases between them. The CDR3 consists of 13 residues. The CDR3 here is CASSVQGNTEAFF. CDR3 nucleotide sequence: TGTGCCAGCAGTGTACAGGGGAACACTGAAGCTTTCTTT.

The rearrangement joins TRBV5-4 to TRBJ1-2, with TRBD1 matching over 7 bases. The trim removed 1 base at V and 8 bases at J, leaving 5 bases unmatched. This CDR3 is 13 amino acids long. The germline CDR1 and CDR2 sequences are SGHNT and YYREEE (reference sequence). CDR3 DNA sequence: TGTGCCAGCAGCTTGACAGGGGTGCGAGGCTACACCTTC. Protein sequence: CASSLTGVRGYTF.

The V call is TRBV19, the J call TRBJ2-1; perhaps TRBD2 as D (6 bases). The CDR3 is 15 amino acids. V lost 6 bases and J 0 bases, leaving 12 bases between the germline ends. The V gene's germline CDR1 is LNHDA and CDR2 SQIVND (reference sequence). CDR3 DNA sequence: TGTGCCAGTAGGCGGGACCACAGCTCCTACAATGAGCAGTTCTTC. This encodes CASRRDHSSYNEQFF.

The CDR3 bases are TGTGCCAGCAGCTTGCCGGGGACTAGCGGGATCCCAGATACGCAGTATTTT. This translates into CASSLPGTSGIPDTQYF. V is TRBV5-6 and J is TRBJ2-3; TRBD2 aligns across 13 bases. The CDR3 contains 17 residues. After removal of 1 base from V and 4 bases from J, the junction contained 6 bases not matched to a gene. Germline-derived CDR1 and CDR2 are SGHDT and YYEEEE.

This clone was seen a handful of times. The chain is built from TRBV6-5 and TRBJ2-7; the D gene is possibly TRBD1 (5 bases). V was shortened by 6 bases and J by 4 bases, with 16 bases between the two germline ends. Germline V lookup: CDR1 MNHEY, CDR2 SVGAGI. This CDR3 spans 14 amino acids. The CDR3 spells CASRIIQGSYEQYF. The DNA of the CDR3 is TGTGCCAGCAGGATTATTCAGGGATCTTACGAGCAGTACTTC.

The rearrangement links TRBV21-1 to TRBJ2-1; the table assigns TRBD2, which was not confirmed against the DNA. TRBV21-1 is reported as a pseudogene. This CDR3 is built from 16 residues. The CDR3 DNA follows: TGTGCCAGCATCCCGACTAGCTGCAAATCCTACAATGAGCAGTTCTTC. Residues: CASIPTSCKSYNEQFF.

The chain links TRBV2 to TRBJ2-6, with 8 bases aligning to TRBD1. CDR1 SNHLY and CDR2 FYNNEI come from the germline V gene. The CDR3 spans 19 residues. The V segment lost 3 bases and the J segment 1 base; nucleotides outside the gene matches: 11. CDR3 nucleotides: TGTGCCAGCAGTGATAGTTGGGACAGGCGAGCGTCTGGGGCCAACGTCCTGACTTTC. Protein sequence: CASSDSWDRRASGANVLTF. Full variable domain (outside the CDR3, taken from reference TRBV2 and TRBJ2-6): EPEVTQTPSHQVTQMGQEVILRCVPISNHLYFYWYRQILGQKVEFLVSFYNNEISEKSEIFDDQFSVERPDGSNFTLKIRSTKLEDSAMYFCASSDSWDRRASGANVLTFGAGSRLTVL.

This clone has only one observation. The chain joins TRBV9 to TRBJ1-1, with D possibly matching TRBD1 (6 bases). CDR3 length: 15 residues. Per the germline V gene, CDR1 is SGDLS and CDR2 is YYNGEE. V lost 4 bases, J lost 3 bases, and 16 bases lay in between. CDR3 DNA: TGTGCCAGCAGCTCCACCGGGAGGACAGACACTGAAGCTTTCTTT. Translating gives CASSSTGRTDTEAFF.

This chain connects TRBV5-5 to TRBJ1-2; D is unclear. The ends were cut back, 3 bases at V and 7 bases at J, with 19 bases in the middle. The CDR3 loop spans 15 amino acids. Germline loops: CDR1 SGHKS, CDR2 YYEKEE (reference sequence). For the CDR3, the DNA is TGTGCCAGCAGCTCCACCCGTCCCAACGAGCGTGGCTACACCTTC. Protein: CASSSTRPNERGYTF.

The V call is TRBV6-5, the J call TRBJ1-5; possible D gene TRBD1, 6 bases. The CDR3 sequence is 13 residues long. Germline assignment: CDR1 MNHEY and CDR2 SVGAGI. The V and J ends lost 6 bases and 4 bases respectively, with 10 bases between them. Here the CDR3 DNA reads TGTGCCAGCAGCGACAGGTCTAATCAGCCCCAGCATTTT. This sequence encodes CASSDRSNQPQHF.

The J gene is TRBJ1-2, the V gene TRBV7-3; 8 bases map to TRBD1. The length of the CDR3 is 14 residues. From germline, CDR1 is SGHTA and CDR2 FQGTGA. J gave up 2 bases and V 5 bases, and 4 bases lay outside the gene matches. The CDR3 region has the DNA TGTGCCAGCAGCCTCGGACAGGGCAACTATGGCTACACCTTC. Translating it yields CASSLGQGNYGYTF.

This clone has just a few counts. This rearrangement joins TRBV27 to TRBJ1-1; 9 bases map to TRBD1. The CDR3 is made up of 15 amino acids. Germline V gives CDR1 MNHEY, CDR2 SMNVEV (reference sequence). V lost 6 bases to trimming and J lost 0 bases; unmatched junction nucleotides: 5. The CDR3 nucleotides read TGTGCCAGCAGCCGACAGGGGGTGATGAACACTGAAGCTTTCTTT. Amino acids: CASSRQGVMNTEAFF.

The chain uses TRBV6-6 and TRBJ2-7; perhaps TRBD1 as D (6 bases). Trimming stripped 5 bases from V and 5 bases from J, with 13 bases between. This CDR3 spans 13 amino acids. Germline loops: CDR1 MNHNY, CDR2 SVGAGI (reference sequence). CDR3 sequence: CASSGGTPHEQYF. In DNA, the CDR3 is TGTGCCAGCAGTGGTGGGACACCTCACGAGCAGTACTTC.

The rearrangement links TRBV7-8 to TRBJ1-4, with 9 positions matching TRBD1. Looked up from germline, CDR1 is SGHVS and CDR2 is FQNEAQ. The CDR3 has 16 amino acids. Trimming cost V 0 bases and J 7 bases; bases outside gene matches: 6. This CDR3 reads CASSLAAGTGREKLFF. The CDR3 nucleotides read TGTGCCAGCAGCTTAGCTGCCGGGACAGGGCGTGAAAAACTGTTTTTT.

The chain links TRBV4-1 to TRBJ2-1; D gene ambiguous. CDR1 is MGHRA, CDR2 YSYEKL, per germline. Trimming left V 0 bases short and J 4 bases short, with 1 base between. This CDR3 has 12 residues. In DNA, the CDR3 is TGCGCCAGCAGCCAAGAATACAATGAGCAGTTCTTC. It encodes CASSQEYNEQFF.

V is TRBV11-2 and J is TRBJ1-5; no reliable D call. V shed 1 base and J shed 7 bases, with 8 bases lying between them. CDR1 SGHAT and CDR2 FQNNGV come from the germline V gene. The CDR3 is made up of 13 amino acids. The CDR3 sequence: CASSLARRQPQHF. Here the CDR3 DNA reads TGTGCCAGCAGCTTAGCAAGGAGGCAGCCCCAGCATTTT.

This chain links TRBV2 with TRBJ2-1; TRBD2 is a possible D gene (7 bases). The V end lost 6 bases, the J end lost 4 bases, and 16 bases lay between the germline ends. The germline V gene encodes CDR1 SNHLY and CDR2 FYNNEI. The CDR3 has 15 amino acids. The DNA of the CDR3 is TGTGCCAGCAGGTGGGGAGGGGGAGGGTACAATGAGCAGTTCTTC. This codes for CASRWGGGGYNEQFF.

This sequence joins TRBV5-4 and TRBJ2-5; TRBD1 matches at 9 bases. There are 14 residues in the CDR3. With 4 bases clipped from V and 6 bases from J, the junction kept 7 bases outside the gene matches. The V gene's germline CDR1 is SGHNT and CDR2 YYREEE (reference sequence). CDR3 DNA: TGTGCCAGCAGCGGCGGACAGGGGTTTCAGACCCAGTACTTC. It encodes CASSGGQGFQTQYF.